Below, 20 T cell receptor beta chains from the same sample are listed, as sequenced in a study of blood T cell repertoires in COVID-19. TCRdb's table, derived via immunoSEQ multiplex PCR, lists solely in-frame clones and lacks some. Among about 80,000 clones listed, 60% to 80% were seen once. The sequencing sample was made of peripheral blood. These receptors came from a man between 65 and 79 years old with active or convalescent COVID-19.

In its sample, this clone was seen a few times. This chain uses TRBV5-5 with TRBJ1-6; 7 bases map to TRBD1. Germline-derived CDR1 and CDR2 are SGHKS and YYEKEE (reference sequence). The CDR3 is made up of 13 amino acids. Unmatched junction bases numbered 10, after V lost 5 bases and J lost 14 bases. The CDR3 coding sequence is TGTGCCAGCAGTGGGGAACAGGGGATTACCCTCCACTTT. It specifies CASSGEQGITLHF.

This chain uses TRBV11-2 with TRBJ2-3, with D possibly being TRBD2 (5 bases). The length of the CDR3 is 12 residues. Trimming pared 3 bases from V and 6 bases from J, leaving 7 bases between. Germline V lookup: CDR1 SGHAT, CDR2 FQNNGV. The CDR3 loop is CASSFRRDTQYF. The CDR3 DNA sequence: TGTGCCAGCAGCTTCAGGAGGGATACGCAGTATTTT.

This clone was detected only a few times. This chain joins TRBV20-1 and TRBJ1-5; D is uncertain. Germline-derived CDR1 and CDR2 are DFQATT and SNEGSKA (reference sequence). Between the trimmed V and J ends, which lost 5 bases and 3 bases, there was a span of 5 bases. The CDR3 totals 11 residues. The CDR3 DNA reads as TGCAGTGCTCAACTCAATCAGCCCCAGCATTTT. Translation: CSAQLNQPQHF.

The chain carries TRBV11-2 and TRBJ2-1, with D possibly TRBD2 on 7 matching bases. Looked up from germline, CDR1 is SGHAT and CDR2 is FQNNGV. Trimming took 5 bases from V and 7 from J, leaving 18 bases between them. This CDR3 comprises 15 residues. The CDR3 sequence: CASSPGGPPVNEQFF. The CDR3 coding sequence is TGTGCCAGCAGCCCCGGGGGGCCTCCGGTGAATGAGCAGTTCTTC.

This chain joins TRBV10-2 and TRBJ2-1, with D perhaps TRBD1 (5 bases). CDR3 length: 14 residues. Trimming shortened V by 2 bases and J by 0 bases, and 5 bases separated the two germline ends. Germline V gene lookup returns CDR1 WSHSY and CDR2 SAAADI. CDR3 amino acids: CASSERGSYNEQFF. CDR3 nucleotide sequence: TGCGCCAGCAGTGAGAGGGGCTCCTACAATGAGCAGTTCTTC.

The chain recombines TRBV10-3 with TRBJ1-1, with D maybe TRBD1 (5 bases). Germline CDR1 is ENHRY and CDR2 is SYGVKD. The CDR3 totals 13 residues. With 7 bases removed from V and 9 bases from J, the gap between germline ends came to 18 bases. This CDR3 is CAIKGRGGNKAFF. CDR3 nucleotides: TGTGCCATCAAGGGGCGGGGTGGCAATAAAGCTTTCTTT.

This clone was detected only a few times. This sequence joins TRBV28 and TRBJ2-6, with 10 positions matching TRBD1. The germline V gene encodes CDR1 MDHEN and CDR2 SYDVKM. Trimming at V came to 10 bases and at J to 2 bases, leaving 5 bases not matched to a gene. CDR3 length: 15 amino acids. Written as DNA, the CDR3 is TGTGCCACGCGACAGGGGGCGACTGGGGCCAACGTCCTGACTTTC. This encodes CATRQGATGANVLTF.

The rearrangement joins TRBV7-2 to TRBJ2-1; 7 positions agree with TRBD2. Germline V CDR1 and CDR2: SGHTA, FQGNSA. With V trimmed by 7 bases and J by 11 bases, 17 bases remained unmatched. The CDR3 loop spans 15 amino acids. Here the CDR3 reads CASKDQPGTTYKQFF. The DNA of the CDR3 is TGTGCCAGCAAGGACCAACCCGGGACTACATATAAGCAGTTCTTC.

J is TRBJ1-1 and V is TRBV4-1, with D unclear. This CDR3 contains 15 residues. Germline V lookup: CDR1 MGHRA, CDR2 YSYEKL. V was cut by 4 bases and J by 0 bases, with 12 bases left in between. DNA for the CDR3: TGCGCCAGCAGCCTTTTTGTAGACTTGAACACTGAAGCTTTCTTT. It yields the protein CASSLFVDLNTEAFF.

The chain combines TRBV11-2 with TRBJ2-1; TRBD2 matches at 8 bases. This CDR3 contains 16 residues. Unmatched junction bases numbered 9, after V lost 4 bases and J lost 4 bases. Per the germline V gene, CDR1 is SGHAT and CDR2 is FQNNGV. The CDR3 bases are TGTGCCAGCAGCTCCTTCCTTAGCGGGGAATACAATGAGCAGTTCTTC. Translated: CASSSFLSGEYNEQFF.

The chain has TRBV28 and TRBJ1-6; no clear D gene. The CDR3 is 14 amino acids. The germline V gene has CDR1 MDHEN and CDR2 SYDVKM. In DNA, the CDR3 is TGTGCGGGCCGACCCATCGGGAATAATTCACCCCTCCACTTT. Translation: CAGRPIGNNSPLHF.

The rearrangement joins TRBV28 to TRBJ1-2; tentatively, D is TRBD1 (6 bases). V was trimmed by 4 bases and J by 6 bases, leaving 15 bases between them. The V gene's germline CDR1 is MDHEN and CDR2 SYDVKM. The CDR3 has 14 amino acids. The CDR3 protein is CASSSHREGNGYTF. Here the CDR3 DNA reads TGTGCCAGCAGTTCACACAGGGAAGGGAATGGCTACACCTTC.

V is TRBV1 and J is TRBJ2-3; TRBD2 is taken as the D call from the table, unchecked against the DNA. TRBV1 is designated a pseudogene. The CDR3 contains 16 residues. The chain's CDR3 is CTSSQTSGVSTDTQYF. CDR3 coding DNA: TGCACCAGCAGCCAGACTAGCGGGGTTAGCACAGATACGCAGTATTTT.

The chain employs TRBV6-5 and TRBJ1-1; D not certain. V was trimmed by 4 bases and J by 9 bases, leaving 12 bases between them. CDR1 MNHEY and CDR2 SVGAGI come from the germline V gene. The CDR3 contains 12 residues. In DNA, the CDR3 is TGTGCCAGCAGTTCTAGGGAGGGCCAAGCTTTCTTT. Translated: CASSSREGQAFF.

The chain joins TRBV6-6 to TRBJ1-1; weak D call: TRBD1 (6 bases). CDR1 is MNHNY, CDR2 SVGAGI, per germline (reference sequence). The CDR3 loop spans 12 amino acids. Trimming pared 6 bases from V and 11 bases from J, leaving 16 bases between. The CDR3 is CASRGHPGYAFF. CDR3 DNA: TGTGCCAGCAGGGGACACCCAGGGTACGCTTTCTTT.

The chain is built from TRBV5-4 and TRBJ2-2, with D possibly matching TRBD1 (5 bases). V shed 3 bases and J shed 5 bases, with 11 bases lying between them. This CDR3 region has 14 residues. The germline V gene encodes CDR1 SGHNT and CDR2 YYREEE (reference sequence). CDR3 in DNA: TGTGCCAGCAGCTCCCAGGGTGGGACCGGGGAGCTGTTTTTT. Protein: CASSSQGGTGELFF.

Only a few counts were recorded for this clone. CDR3 DNA: TGTGCCAGTCTCCACGGGGCTAGCGGGGCGAACACCGGGGAGCTGTTTTTT. This translates into CASLHGASGANTGELFF. The chain is built from TRBV19 and TRBJ2-2; 9 positions agree with TRBD2. The V gene's germline CDR1 is LNHDA and CDR2 SQIVND (reference sequence). The V segment lost 8 bases and the J segment 0 bases; nucleotides outside the gene matches: 10. This CDR3 contains 17 residues.

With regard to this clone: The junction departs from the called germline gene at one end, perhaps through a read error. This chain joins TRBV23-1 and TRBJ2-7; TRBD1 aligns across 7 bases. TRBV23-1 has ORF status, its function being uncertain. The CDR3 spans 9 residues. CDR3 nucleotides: TGCGCCAGCCCGGGACAGACGTTCTTC. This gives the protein CASPGQTFF.

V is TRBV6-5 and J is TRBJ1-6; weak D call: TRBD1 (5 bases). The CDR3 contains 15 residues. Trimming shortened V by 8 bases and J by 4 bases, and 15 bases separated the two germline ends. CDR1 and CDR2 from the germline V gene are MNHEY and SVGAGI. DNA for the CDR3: TGTGCCAGCCAAGGGGAACCCAGGTATAATTCACCCCTCCACTTT. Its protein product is CASQGEPRYNSPLHF.

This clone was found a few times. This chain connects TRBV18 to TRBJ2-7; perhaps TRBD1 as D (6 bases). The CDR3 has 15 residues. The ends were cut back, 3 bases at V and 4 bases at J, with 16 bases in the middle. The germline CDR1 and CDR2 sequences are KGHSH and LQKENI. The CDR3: CASSPPGTPEYEQYF. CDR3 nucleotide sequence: TGTGCCAGCTCACCCCCCGGGACACCGGAATACGAGCAGTACTTC.